A selection of T cell receptor beta chains follows, all from one sample in a study of cytomegalovirus exposure and HLA in healthy donors. Libraries were prepared by immunoSEQ multiplex PCR; TCRdb keeps only in-frame clonotypes and omits some of them. The data hold about 98,000 clones, with roughly 87% observed a single time. The sample taken for sequencing was PBMCs. The receptors shown here come from a man aged 18-30 years in good health and CMV-seropositive. CDR3s include the opening cysteine and the closing phenylalanine or tryptophan. D genes are given only for firm matches. Clone size, where shown, is once, few, many, or a class for clones that have expanded.

clone size: few
D gene: TRBD1
V gene: TRBV9
J gene: TRBJ1-2
CDR3 protein: CASRREWTGSGGYTF
CDR3 DNA: TGTGCCAGCAGACGTGAGTGGACAGGGTCGGGTGGCTACACCTTC

clone size: .
D gene: TRBD2
V gene: TRBV4-2
J gene: TRBJ2-3
CDR3 protein: CASSPLTSGSTDTQYF
CDR3 DNA: TGTGCCAGCAGCCCGCTGACTAGCGGGAGCACAGATACGCAGTATTTT

clone size: .
D gene: .
V gene: TRBV11-2
J gene: TRBJ2-1
CDR3 protein: CASSLTGEQFF
CDR3 DNA: TGTGCCAGCAGCTTGACTGGTGAGCAGTTCTTC

clone size: once
D gene: TRBD1
V gene: TRBV7-9
J gene: TRBJ1-3
CDR3 protein: CASSLFATGTGNTIYF
CDR3 DNA: TGTGCCAGCAGCTTATTCGCGACAGGGACTGGAAACACCATATATTTT

clone size: .
D gene: TRBD1
V gene: TRBV27
J gene: TRBJ2-7
CDR3 protein: CASRRQGGNEQYF
CDR3 DNA: TGTGCCAGCAGACGACAGGGGGGTAACGAGCAGTACTTC

clone size: .
D gene: TRBD2
V gene: TRBV7-6
J gene: TRBJ2-5
CDR3 protein: CASSLAGTSVGETQYF
CDR3 DNA: TGTGCCAGCAGCTTAGCCGGGACTAGCGTTGGAGAGACCCAGTACTTC

clone size: .
D gene: .
V gene: TRBV28
J gene: TRBJ2-5
CDR3 protein: CASSYEGGETQYF
CDR3 DNA: TGTGCCAGCAGTTATGAGGGCGGAGAGACCCAGTACTTC

clone size: .
D gene: .
V gene: TRBV19
J gene: TRBJ1-1
CDR3 protein: CASSIGQIPTEAFF
CDR3 DNA: TGTGCCAGTAGTATAGGCCAGATACCCACTGAAGCTTTCTTT

clone size: .
D gene: .
V gene: TRBV6-5
J gene: TRBJ2-3
CDR3 protein: CASRRNIGSTDTQYF
CDR3 DNA: TGTGCCAGCAGGAGAAACATCGGGAGCACAGATACGCAGTATTTT

clone size: .
D gene: TRBD2
V gene: TRBV15
J gene: TRBJ2-5
CDR3 protein: CATSRDTAGGRETQYF
CDR3 DNA: TGTGCCACCAGCAGAGATACAGCGGGAGGGCGGGAGACCCAGTACTTC

clone size: .
D gene: .
V gene: TRBV7-3
J gene: TRBJ2-7
CDR3 protein: CASSLGGRPYEQYF
CDR3 DNA: TGTGCCAGCAGCTTAGGGGGCAGACCCTACGAGCAGTACTTC

clone size: .
D gene: .
V gene: TRBV2
J gene: TRBJ1-3
CDR3 protein: CASSGGRNTIYF
CDR3 DNA: TGTGCCAGCAGTGGAGGGAGGAACACCATATATTTT

clone size: .
D gene: .
V gene: TRBV29-1
J gene: TRBJ2-1
CDR3 protein: CSVERAYNEQFF
CDR3 DNA: TGCAGCGTTGAGCGGGCCTACAATGAGCAGTTCTTC

clone size: once
D gene: TRBD1
V gene: TRBV10-1
J gene: TRBJ2-1
CDR3 protein: CASSESVGYQGAKYEQFF
CDR3 DNA: TGCGCCAGCAGTGAGTCCGTAGGTTATCAGGGGGCGAAGTATGAGCAGTTCTTC

clone size: .
D gene: TRBD2
V gene: TRBV9
J gene: TRBJ2-3
CDR3 protein: CASSEGAGAEDTQYF
CDR3 DNA: TGTGCCAGCAGCGAAGGAGCGGGAGCTGAAGATACGCAGTATTTT

clone size: .
D gene: TRBD1
V gene: TRBV5-1
J gene: TRBJ2-5
CDR3 protein: CASSLNMGRQGAEETQYF
CDR3 DNA: TGCGCCAGCAGCTTGAATATGGGTAGACAGGGGGCTGAAGAGACCCAGTACTTC

clone size: .
D gene: .
V gene: TRBV7-9
J gene: TRBJ1-1
CDR3 protein: CASSRSTEAFF
CDR3 DNA: TGTGCCAGCAGTCGGAGCACTGAAGCTTTCTTT

clone size: many
D gene: TRBD2
V gene: TRBV7-2
J gene: TRBJ2-7
CDR3 protein: CASSLGSSGRTSSYEQYF
CDR3 DNA: TGTGCCAGCAGCTTAGGTTCTAGCGGGAGGACCAGCTCCTACGAGCAGTACTTC

clone size: once
D gene: .
V gene: TRBV9
J gene: TRBJ2-7
CDR3 protein: CASSVAGRGDEQYF
CDR3 DNA: TGTGCCAGCAGCGTAGCCGGCAGGGGAGACGAGCAGTACTTC

clone size: .
D gene: TRBD2
V gene: TRBV7-8
J gene: TRBJ2-1
CDR3 protein: CASSAPRRTRQGRDNEQFF
CDR3 DNA: TGTGCCAGCAGCGCCCCTCGACGTACCCGACAAGGGAGGGACAATGAGCAGTTCTTC

clone size: .
D gene: TRBD2
V gene: TRBV28
J gene: TRBJ2-1
CDR3 protein: CATIPSGPYNEQFF
CDR3 DNA: TGTGCCACCATCCCTAGCGGGCCCTACAATGAGCAGTTCTTC

clone size: .
D gene: .
V gene: TRBV5-1
J gene: TRBJ2-3
CDR3 protein: CASHQASTDTQYF
CDR3 DNA: TGCGCTTCCCACCAGGCTAGCACAGATACGCAGTATTTT

clone size: .
D gene: .
V gene: TRBV29-1
J gene: TRBJ2-7
CDR3 protein: CSVVPQGWYEQYF
CDR3 DNA: TGCAGCGTTGTGCCCCAGGGGTGGTACGAGCAGTACTTC

clone size: .
D gene: TRBD1
V gene: TRBV6-5
J gene: TRBJ2-1
CDR3 protein: CASSYGQGDNEQFF
CDR3 DNA: TGTGCCAGCAGTTACGGGCAGGGGGACAATGAGCAGTTCTTC

clone size: .
D gene: .
V gene: TRBV11-3
J gene: TRBJ2-7
CDR3 protein: CASSLSDYEQYF
CDR3 DNA: TGTGCCAGCAGCTTATCAGACTACGAGCAGTACTTC

clone size: once
D gene: TRBD2
V gene: TRBV2
J gene: TRBJ2-7
CDR3 protein: CASRELAGAAYEQYF
CDR3 DNA: TGTGCCAGCAGAGAACTAGCGGGTGCTGCCTACGAGCAGTACTTC

clone size: .
D gene: .
V gene: TRBV7-2
J gene: TRBJ1-4
CDR3 protein: CASSLNQGQEKLFF
CDR3 DNA: TGTGCCAGCAGCTTAAACCAGGGGCAGGAAAAACTGTTTTTT

clone size: .
D gene: .
V gene: TRBV19
J gene: TRBJ2-2
CDR3 protein: CASSILTPPRELFF
CDR3 DNA: TGTGCCAGTAGTATCTTAACTCCTCCCAGGGAGCTGTTTTTT

clone size: few
D gene: TRBD2
V gene: TRBV29-1
J gene: TRBJ2-3
CDR3 protein: CSVAGSGPGQDTQYF
CDR3 DNA: TGCAGCGTGGCCGGTAGCGGGCCCGGACAAGATACGCAGTATTTT

clone size: .
D gene: .
V gene: TRBV27
J gene: TRBJ2-3
CDR3 protein: CASSLNPRGRATDTQYF
CDR3 DNA: TGTGCCAGCAGTTTAAATCCTAGGGGGAGGGCCACAGATACGCAGTATTTT

clone size: .
D gene: TRBD2
V gene: TRBV5-4
J gene: TRBJ2-7
CDR3 protein: CASSATFSGSFGYEQYF
CDR3 DNA: TGTGCCAGCAGCGCGACCTTTAGCGGGAGTTTTGGTTACGAGCAGTACTTC

clone size: .
D gene: TRBD1
V gene: TRBV4-2
J gene: TRBJ1-1
CDR3 protein: CASSQGRQGSRAFF
CDR3 DNA: TGTGCCAGCAGCCAAGGGAGACAGGGTTCGCGGGCTTTCTTT

clone size: .
D gene: TRBD1
V gene: TRBV7-9
J gene: TRBJ2-7
CDR3 protein: CASSGTGDSDYEQYF
CDR3 DNA: TGTGCCAGCAGCGGGACAGGGGACTCGGACTACGAGCAGTACTTC

clone size: .
D gene: .
V gene: TRBV19
J gene: TRBJ1-5
CDR3 protein: CASSTRPSGGIQPQHF
CDR3 DNA: TGTGCCAGTAGTACCCGCCCCTCGGGGGGCATTCAGCCCCAGCATTTT

clone size: .
D gene: TRBD2
V gene: TRBV19
J gene: TRBJ2-1
CDR3 protein: CASNEGGFSSGKGGQFF
CDR3 DNA: TGTGCCAGTAATGAGGGAGGATTCTCTAGCGGGAAAGGGGGGCAGTTCTTC

clone size: .
D gene: .
V gene: TRBV7-8
J gene: TRBJ1-6
CDR3 protein: CASSAERYNSPLHF
CDR3 DNA: TGTGCCAGCAGCGCAGAGCGGTATAATTCACCCCTCCACTTT

clone size: .
D gene: .
V gene: TRBV6-5
J gene: TRBJ2-1
CDR3 protein: CASSYSIQGYNEQFF
CDR3 DNA: TGTGCCAGCAGTTACTCCATACAGGGCTACAATGAGCAGTTCTTC

clone size: .
D gene: TRBD2
V gene: TRBV7-3
J gene: TRBJ2-6
CDR3 protein: CASSPTTSASSGANVLTF
CDR3 DNA: TGTGCCAGCAGTCCTACCACTAGCGCAAGCTCTGGGGCCAACGTCCTGACTTTC

clone size: .
D gene: TRBD2
V gene: TRBV27
J gene: TRBJ2-7
CDR3 protein: CASSLSLAGAYEQYF
CDR3 DNA: TGTGCCAGCAGTTTATCCCTAGCGGGGGCCTACGAGCAGTACTTC

clone size: few
D gene: .
V gene: TRBV4-2
J gene: TRBJ1-1
CDR3 protein: CASSQDLEVLGAFF
CDR3 DNA: TGTGCCAGCAGCCAAGACCTAGAAGTTTTAGGAGCTTTCTTT

clone size: .
D gene: .
V gene: TRBV2
J gene: TRBJ1-5
CDR3 protein: CASSEGTASNQPQHF
CDR3 DNA: TGTGCCAGCAGTGAAGGGACAGCTAGCAATCAGCCCCAGCATTTT

clone size: .
D gene: .
V gene: TRBV5-1
J gene: TRBJ1-5
CDR3 protein: CASSLALGVQPQHF
CDR3 DNA: TGCGCCAGCAGCTTGGCCTTAGGGGTTCAGCCCCAGCATTTT

clone size: .
D gene: TRBD1
V gene: TRBV25-1
J gene: TRBJ2-7
CDR3 protein: CASSDNDRGLGEQYF
CDR3 DNA: TGTGCCAGCAGTGATAATGACAGGGGGCTTGGCGAGCAGTACTTC

clone size: .
D gene: TRBD1
V gene: TRBV7-8
J gene: TRBJ1-1
CDR3 protein: CASSTGQGNTEAFF
CDR3 DNA: TGTGCCAGCAGCACGGGACAGGGGAACACTGAAGCTTTCTTT

clone size: .
D gene: .
V gene: TRBV10-2
J gene: TRBJ1-5
CDR3 protein: CASSEMGTSNQPQHF
CDR3 DNA: TGCGCCAGCAGTGAGATGGGGACTTCCAATCAGCCCCAGCATTTT

clone size: .
D gene: .
V gene: TRBV29-1
J gene: TRBJ1-1
CDR3 protein: CSVEVGSGNTEAFF
CDR3 DNA: TGCAGCGTTGAAGTCGGCTCGGGGAACACTGAAGCTTTCTTT

clone size: .
D gene: .
V gene: TRBV7-9
J gene: TRBJ1-1
CDR3 protein: CASSVGGRAFF
CDR3 DNA: TGTGCCAGCAGCGTTGGAGGAAGAGCTTTCTTT

clone size: .
D gene: TRBD1
V gene: TRBV5-1
J gene: TRBJ2-1
CDR3 protein: CASSFDRADYNEQFF
CDR3 DNA: TGCGCCAGCAGCTTCGACAGGGCTGATTACAATGAGCAGTTCTTC

clone size: .
D gene: .
V gene: TRBV12-5
J gene: TRBJ1-3
CDR3 protein: CASGLRQGDSGNTIYF
CDR3 DNA: TGTGCTAGTGGTTTGCGCCAGGGTGACTCTGGAAACACCATATATTTT

clone size: .
D gene: TRBD1
V gene: TRBV15
J gene: TRBJ2-2
CDR3 protein: CATSREFGTAERAGELFF
CDR3 DNA: TGTGCCACCAGCAGAGAGTTTGGGACAGCGGAACGAGCAGGGGAGCTGTTTTTT

clone size: .
D gene: TRBD1
V gene: TRBV4-1
J gene: TRBJ1-2
CDR3 protein: CASSFPGQGAWGVGYTF
CDR3 DNA: TGCGCCAGCAGCTTTCCGGGACAGGGGGCGTGGGGAGTCGGCTACACCTTC

clone size: .
D gene: TRBD2
V gene: TRBV6-1
J gene: TRBJ2-7
CDR3 protein: CASSESRGLAGVPYEQYF
CDR3 DNA: TGTGCCAGCAGTGAGAGTCGAGGACTAGCGGGGGTACCCTACGAGCAGTACTTC

clone size: .
D gene: TRBD1
V gene: TRBV6-1
J gene: TRBJ1-5
CDR3 protein: CASSEAVDRVEPQHF
CDR3 DNA: TGTGCCAGCAGTGAAGCCGTAGACAGGGTGGAGCCCCAGCATTTT

clone size: once
D gene: TRBD2
V gene: TRBV4-1
J gene: TRBJ2-3
CDR3 protein: CASSQEARLAGDTDTQYF
CDR3 DNA: TGCGCCAGCAGCCAAGAAGCTCGACTAGCGGGGGACACAGATACGCAGTATTTT

clone size: .
D gene: TRBD2
V gene: TRBV5-5
J gene: TRBJ2-5
CDR3 protein: CASSLVSGDQETQYF
CDR3 DNA: TGTGCCAGCAGCTTGGTTAGCGGGGACCAAGAGACCCAGTACTTC